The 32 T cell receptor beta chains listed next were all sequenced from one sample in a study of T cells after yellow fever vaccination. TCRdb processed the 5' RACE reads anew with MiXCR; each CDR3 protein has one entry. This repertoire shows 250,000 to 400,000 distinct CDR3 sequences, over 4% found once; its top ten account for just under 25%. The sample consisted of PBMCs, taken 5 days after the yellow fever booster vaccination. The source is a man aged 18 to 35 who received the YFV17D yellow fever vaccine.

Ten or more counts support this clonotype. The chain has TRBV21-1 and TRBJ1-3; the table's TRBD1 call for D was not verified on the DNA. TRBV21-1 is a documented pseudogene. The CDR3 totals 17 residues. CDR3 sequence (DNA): TGTGCCAGCAGCAAAGCCTGGTCGCAGGGGAGATTAGACACCATATATTTT. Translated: CASSKAWSQGRLDTIYF.

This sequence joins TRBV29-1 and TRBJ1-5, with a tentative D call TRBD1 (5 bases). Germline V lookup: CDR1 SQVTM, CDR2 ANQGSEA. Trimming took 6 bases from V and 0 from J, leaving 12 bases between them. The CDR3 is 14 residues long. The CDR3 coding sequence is TGCAGCGTGGGGGTAGGCAATAGCAATCAGCCCCAGCATTTT. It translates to CSVGVGNSNQPQHF.

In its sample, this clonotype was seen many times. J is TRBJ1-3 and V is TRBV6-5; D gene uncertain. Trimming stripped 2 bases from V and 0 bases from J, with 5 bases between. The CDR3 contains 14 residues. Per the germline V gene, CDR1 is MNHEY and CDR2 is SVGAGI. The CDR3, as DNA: TGTGCCAGCAGTTACGACACCTCTGGAAACACCATATATTTT. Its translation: CASSYDTSGNTIYF.

CDR3 in amino acids: CASSLQEGYGYTF. CDR3 coding DNA: TGCGCCAGCAGCTTACAGGAGGGCTATGGCTACACCTTC. This chain links TRBV5-1 with TRBJ1-2; a weak D match, TRBD1 (5 bases). The CDR3 contains 13 residues. The ends were cut back, 2 bases at V and 4 bases at J, with 9 bases in the middle. Germline CDR1 is SGHRS and CDR2 is YFSETQ.

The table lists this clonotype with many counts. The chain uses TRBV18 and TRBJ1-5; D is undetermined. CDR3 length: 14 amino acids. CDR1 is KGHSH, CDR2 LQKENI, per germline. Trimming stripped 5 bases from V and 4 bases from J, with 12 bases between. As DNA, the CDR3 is TGTGCCAGCTCAGGGTTTCGTGAGAATCAGCCCCAGCATTTT. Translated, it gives CASSGFRENQPQHF.

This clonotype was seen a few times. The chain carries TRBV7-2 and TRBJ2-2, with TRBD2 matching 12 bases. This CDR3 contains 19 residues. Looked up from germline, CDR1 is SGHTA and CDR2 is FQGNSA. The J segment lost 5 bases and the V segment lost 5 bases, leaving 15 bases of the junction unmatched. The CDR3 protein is CASSPAPGLAGPGTGELFF. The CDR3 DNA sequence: TGTGCCAGCAGCCCCGCCCCCGGACTAGCGGGGCCTGGGACCGGGGAGCTGTTTTTT.

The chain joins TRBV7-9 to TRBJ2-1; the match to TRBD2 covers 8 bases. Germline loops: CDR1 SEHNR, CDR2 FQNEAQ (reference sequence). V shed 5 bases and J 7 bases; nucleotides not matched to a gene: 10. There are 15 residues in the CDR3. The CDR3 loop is CASSAGGGLSNEQFF. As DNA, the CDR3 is TGTGCCAGCAGCGCCGGCGGGGGGTTATCAAATGAGCAGTTCTTC.

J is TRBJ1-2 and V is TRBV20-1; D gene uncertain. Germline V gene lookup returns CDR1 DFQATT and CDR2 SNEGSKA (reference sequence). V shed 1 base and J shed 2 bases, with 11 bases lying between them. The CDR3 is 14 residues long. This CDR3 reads CSARGVYQNYGYTF. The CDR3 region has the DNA TGCAGTGCTAGAGGGGTCTACCAAAACTATGGCTACACCTTC.

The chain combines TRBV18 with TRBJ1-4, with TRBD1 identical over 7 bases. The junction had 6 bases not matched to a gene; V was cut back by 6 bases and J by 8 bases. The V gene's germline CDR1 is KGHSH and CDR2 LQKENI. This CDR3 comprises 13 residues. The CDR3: CASSRQGPEKLFF. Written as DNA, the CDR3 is TGTGCCAGCTCCCGACAGGGTCCGGAAAAACTGTTTTTT.

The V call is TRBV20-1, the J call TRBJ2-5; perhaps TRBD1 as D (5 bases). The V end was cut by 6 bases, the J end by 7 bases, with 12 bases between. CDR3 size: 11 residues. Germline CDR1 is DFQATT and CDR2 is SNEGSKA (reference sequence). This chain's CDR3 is CSAPRAGTQYF. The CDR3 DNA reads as TGCAGTGCGCCCAGGGCTGGGACCCAGTACTTC.

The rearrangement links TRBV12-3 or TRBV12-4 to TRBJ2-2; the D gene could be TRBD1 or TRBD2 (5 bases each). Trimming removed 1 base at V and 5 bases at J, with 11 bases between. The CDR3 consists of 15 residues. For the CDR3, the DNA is TGTGCCAGCAGTTTAGGAGGGGCGCATACCGGGGAGCTGTTTTTT. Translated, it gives CASSLGGAHTGELFF.

CDR3 DNA sequence: TGTGCCAGCAGCCCGGGAGCAGGGAATGAGCAGTTCTTC. Translation: CASSPGAGNEQFF. The V call is TRBV7-9, the J call TRBJ2-1; possible D gene TRBD2, 6 bases. CDR1 is SEHNR, CDR2 FQNEAQ, per germline (reference sequence). The V end lost 5 bases, the J end lost 7 bases, and 12 bases lay between the germline ends. This CDR3 contains 13 residues.

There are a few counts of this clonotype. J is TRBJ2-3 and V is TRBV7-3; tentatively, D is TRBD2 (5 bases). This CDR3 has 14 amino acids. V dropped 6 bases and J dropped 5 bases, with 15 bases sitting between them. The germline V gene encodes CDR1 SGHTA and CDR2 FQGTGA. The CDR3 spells CASSTTPRVDTQYF. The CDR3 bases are TGTGCCAGCAGTACCACCCCGAGGGTAGATACGCAGTATTTT.

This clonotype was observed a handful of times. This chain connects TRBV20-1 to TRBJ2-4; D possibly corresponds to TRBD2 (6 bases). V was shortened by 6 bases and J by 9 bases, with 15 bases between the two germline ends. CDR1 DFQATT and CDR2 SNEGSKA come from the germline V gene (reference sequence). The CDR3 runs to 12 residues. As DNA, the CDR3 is TGCAGTGCAGTCTTGGGGGGTGGCATTCAGTACTTC. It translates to CSAVLGGGIQYF.

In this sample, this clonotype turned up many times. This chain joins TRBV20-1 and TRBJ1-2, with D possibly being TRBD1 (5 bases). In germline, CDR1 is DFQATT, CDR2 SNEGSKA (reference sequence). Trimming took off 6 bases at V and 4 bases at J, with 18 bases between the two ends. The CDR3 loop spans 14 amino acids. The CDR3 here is CSALKTEAFYGYTF. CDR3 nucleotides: TGCAGTGCCCTAAAGACAGAGGCGTTCTATGGCTACACCTTC.

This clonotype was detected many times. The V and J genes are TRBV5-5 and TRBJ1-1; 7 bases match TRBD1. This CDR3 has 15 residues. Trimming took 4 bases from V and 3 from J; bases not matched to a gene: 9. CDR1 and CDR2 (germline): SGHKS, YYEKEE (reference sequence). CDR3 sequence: CASSPWTGRDTEAFF. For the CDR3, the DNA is TGTGCCAGCAGCCCGTGGACAGGCCGAGACACTGAAGCTTTCTTT.

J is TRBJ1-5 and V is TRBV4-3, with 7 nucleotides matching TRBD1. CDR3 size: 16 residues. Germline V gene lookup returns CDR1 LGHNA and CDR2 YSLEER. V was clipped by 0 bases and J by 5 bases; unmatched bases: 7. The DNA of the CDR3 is TGCGCCAGCAGCCAAGATTGGCGACAGGGTGATCAGCCCCAGCATTTT. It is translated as CASSQDWRQGDQPQHF.

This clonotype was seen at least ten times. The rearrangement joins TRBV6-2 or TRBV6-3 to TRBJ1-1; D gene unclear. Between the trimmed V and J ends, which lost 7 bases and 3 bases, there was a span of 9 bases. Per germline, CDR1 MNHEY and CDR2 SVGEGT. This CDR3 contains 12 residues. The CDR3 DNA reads TGTGCCAGCAAAGACCCGGACACTGAAGCTTTCTTT. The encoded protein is CASKDPDTEAFF.

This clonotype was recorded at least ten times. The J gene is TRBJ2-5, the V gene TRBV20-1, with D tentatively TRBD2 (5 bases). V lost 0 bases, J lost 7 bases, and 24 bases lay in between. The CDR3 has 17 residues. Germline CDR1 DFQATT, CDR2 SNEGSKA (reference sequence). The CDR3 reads CSAREAELLASRGTQYF. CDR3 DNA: TGCAGTGCTAGAGAGGCGGAACTGTTGGCCTCCCGGGGGACCCAGTACTTC.

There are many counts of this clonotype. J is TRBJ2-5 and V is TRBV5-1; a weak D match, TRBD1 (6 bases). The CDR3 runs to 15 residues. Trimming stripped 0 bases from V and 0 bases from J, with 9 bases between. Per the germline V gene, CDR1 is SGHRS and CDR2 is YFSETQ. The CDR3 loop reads CASSLEGVYQETQYF. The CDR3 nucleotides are TGCGCCAGCAGCTTGGAGGGGGTCTACCAAGAGACCCAGTACTTC.

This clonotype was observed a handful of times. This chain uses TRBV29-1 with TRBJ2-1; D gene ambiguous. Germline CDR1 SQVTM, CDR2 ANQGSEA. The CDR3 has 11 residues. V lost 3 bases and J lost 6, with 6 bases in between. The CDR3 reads CSVETGNEQFF. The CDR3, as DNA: TGCAGCGTTGAGACTGGCAATGAGCAGTTCTTC.

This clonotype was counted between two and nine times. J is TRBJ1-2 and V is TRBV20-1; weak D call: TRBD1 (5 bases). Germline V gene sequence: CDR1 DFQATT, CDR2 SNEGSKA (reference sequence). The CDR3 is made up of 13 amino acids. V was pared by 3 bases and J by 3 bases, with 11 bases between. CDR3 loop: CSARGLGDYGYTF. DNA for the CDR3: TGCAGTGCTAGGGGCCTAGGGGACTATGGCTACACCTTC.

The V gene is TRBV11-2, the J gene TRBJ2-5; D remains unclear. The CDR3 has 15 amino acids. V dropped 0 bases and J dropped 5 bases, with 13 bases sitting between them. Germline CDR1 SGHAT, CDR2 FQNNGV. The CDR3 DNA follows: TGTGCCAGCAGCTTAGATCCCCAGATTGGCGAGACCCAGTACTTC. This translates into CASSLDPQIGETQYF.

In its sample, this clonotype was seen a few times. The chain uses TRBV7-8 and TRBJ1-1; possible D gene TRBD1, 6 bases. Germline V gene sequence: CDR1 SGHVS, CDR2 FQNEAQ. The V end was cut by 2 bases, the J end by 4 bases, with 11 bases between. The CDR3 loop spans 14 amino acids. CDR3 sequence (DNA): TGTGCCAGCAGCTTACGATCAGGGGTCACTGAAGCTTTCTTT. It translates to CASSLRSGVTEAFF.

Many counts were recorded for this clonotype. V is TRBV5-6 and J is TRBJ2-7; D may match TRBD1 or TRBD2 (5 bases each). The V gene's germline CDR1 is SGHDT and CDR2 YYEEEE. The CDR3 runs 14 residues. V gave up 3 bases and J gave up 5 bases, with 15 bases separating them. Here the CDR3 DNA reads TGTGCCAGCAGCTCTCTTCAGGGAGTAGACGAGCAGTACGTC. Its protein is CASSSLQGVDEQYV.

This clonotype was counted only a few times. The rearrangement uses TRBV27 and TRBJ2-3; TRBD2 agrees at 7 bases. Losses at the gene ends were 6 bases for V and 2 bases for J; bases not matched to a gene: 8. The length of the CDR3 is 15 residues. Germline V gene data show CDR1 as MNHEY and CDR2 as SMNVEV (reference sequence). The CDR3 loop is CASSLGGGFTDTQYF. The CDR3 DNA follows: TGTGCCAGCAGCCTTGGGGGGGGTTTCACAGATACGCAGTATTTT.

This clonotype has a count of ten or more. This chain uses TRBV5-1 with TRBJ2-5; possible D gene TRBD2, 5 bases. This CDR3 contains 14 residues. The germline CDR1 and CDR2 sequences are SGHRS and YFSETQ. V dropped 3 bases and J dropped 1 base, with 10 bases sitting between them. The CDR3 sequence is CASSYRGSQETQYF. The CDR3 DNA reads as TGCGCCAGCAGCTATCGGGGATCCCAAGAGACCCAGTACTTC.

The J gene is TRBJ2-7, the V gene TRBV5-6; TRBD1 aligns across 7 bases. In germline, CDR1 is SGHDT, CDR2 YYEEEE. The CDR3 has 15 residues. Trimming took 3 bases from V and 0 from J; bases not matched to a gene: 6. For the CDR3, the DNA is TGTGCCAGCAGCTCCACAGGGGCGAGCTCCTACGAGCAGTACTTC. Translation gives CASSSTGASSYEQYF.

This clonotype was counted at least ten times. The CDR3 sequence is CASSFDTDTQYF. The CDR3 DNA is TGTGCCAGCAGTTTCGACACAGATACGCAGTATTTT. The rearrangement uses TRBV7-8 and TRBJ2-3; D gene unclear. V was cut by 6 bases and J by 2 bases, with 6 bases left in between. The CDR3 is 12 amino acids. Germline assignment: CDR1 SGHVS and CDR2 FQNEAQ. The full variable domain, with the rest looked up from reference TRBV7-8 and TRBJ2-3, is GAGVSQSPRYKVAKRGQDVALRCDPISGHVSLFWYQQALGQGPEFLTYFQNEAQLDKSGLPSDRFFAERPEGSVSTLKIQRTQQEDSAVYLCASSFDTDTQYFGPGTRLTVL.

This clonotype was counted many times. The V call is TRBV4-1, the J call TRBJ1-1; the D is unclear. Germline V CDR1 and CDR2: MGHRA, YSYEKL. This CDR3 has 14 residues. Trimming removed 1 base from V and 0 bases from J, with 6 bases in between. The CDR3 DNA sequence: TGCGCCAGCAGCCAAGGTCCGTTGAACACTGAAGCTTTCTTT. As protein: CASSQGPLNTEAFF.

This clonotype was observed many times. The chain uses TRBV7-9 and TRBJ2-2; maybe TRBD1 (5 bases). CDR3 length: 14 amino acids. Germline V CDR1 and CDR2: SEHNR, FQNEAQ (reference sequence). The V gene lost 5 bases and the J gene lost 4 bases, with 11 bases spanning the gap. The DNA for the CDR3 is TGTGCCAGCAGCGCAGGGTTCGGCACCGGGGAGCTGTTTTTT. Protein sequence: CASSAGFGTGELFF.

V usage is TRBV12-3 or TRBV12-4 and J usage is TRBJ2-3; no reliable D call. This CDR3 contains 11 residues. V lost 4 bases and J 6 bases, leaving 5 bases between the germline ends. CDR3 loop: CASSSWDTQYF. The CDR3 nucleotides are TGTGCCAGCAGTTCTTGGGATACGCAGTATTTT.